This T cell receptor beta chain was recovered during a study of prognosis after radiotherapy for stage I lung cancer. About the study: Deemed medically inoperable were all patients with non-small cell lung cancer. Study-wide results and caveats: In the expanded TCR clones, tumor specificity was not determined. Lower Shannon entropy values were found after stereotactic body radiation therapy in patients who developed distant metastases.

Comments on this clonotype: Its antigen remains unknown.

The patients, a group without prior chemotherapy, radiotherapy or other malignancies, were all node-negative on CT and PET/CT. The length of the CDR3 is 17 residues. Trimming removed 5 bases from V and 5 bases from J; junction bases left unmatched: 13. CDR1 is LNHDA, CDR2 SQIVND, per germline (reference sequence). Using two-round multiplex PCR, the authors amplified TCR beta CDR3 from genomic DNA. Amplification in first-round PCR relied on primers specific to each TRBV and TRBJ gene. Each CDR3 protein is one row after TCRdb ran MiXCR on the multiplex PCR reads. The top ten clones hold approximately 15% of a sample with about 31,000 distinct CDR3 sequences, approximately 39% of them seen once.

The clonotype comes from a donor aged 50 or older with non-small cell lung cancer. The starting material was PBMCs, obtained before or after stereotactic body radiation therapy (not recorded which). This chain joins TRBV19 and TRBJ2-2, with TRBD2 matching 8 bases. This chain's CDR3 is CASSGERLAWRTGELFF. CDR3 nucleotide sequence: TGTGCCAGTAGTGGGGAAAGACTAGCGTGGCGTACCGGGGAGCTGTTTTTT.